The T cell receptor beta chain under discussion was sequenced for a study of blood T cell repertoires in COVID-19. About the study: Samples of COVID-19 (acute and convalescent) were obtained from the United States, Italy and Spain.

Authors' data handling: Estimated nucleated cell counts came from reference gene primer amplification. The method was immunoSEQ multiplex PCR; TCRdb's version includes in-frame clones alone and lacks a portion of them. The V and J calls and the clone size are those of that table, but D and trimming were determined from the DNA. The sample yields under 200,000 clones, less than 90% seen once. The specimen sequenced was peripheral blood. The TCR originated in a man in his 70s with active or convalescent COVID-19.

The chain's CDR3 is CASSLVAGGVQETQYF. The CDR3 nucleotides read TGTGCCAGCAGCTTGGTCGCGGGGGGGGTACAAGAGACCCAGTACTTC. This sequence joins TRBV5-4 and TRBJ2-5, with 9 bases that match TRBD2. CDR3 length: 16 residues. With 0 bases clipped from V and 2 bases from J, the junction kept 5 bases outside the gene matches. Germline values: CDR1 SGHNT, CDR2 YYREEE (reference sequence).